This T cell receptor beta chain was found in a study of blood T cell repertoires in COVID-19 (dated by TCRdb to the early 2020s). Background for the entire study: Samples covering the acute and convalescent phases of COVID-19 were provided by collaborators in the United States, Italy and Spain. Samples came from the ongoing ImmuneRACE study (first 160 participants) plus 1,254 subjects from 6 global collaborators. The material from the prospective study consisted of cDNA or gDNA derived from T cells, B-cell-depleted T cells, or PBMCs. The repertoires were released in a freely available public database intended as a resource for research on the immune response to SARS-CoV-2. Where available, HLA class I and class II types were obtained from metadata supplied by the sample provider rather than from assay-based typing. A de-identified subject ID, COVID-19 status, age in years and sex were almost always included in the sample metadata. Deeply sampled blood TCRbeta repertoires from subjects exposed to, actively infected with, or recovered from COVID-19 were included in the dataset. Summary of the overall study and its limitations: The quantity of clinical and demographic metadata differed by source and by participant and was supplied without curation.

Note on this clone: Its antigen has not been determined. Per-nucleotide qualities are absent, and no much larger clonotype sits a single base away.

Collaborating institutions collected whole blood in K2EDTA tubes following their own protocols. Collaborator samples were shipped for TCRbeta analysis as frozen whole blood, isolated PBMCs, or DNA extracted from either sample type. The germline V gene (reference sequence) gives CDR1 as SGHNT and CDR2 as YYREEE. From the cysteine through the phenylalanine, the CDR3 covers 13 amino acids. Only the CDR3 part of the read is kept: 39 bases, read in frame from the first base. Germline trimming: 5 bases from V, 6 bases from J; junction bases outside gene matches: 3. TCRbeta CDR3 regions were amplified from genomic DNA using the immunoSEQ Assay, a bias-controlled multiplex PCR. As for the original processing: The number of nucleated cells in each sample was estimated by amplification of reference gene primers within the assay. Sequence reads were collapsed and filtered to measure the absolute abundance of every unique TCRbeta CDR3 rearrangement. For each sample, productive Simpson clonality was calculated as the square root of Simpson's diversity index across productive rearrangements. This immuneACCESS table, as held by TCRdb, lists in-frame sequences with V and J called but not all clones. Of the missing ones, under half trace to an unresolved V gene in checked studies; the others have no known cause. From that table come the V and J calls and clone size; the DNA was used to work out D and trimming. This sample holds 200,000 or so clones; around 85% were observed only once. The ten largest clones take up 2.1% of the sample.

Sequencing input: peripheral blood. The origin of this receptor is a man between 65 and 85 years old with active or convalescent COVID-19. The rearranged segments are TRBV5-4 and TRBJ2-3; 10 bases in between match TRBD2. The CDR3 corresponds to CASSTGLADTQYF. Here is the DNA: TGTGCCAGCAGTACGGGACTAGCGGATACGCAGTATTTT.